The rows below give T cell receptor beta chains drawn from one sample of a study of T cell repertoires in ileal Crohn's disease. The protocol was immunoSEQ multiplex PCR, while the TCRdb copy is restricted to in-frame clones and leaves out a portion. Seen here are 15,000 to 20,000 clones, 83% observed once, and the top ten hold 10%. The sequenced material came from ileal tissue. The receptors derive from an adult with Crohn's disease. Both conserved end residues are part of each CDR3. A D gene is named only where the DNA matches it firmly. Size is omitted from some rows. Given values are once, few, many or a class for expanded clones.

J gene	D gene	V gene	clone size	CDR3 protein	CDR3 DNA
TRBJ2-2	-	TRBV18	-	CASSLTSAKTGELFF	TGTGCCAGCTCACTGACATCGGCAAAAACCGGGGAGCTGTTTTTT
TRBJ1-1	-	TRBV29-1	-	CSVGQSAGDSNTEAFF	TGCAGCGTTGGGCAATCGGCAGGGGATTCGAACACTGAAGCTTTCTTT
TRBJ1-6	-	TRBV5-6	-	CASSLRQAKSPLHF	TGTGCCAGCAGCTTGCGACAGGCGAAATCACCCCTCCACTTT
TRBJ1-2	-	TRBV4-3	once	CASSQDPGGADGYTF	TGCGCCAGCAGCCAAGATCCGGGGGGGGCGGATGGCTACACCTTC
TRBJ1-1	-	TRBV21-1	-	CASSPSDRGFNTEAFF	TGTGCCAGCAGCCCGTCGGACAGGGGATTCAACACTGAAGCTTTCTTT
TRBJ2-1	-	TRBV9	-	CASSAPGGGYNEQFF	TGTGCCAGCAGCGCCCCAGGGGGAGGATACAATGAGCAGTTCTTC
TRBJ2-3	-	TRBV14	-	CASSQRDFLYPPDTQYF	TGTGCCAGCAGCCAACGGGACTTCCTCTACCCCCCAGATACGCAGTATTTT
TRBJ2-1	-	TRBV2	-	CASSLVTTYNEQFF	TGTGCCAGCAGTTTGGTTACTACCTACAATGAGCAGTTCTTC
TRBJ2-2	-	TRBV12-5	-	CASGLGGGTGELFF	TGTGCTAGTGGTTTAGGAGGAGGGACCGGGGAGCTGTTTTTT
TRBJ2-7	TRBD1	TRBV11-2	-	CASSLEVRGHEQYF	TGTGCCAGCAGCTTAGAAGTCAGGGGGCACGAGCAGTACTTC
TRBJ2-2	-	TRBV7-2	-	CASSSRWGRTGELFF	TGTGCCAGCAGCTCGAGGTGGGGGCGCACCGGGGAGCTGTTTTTT
TRBJ2-4	-	TRBV10-3	-	CAISESLQGNIQYF	TGTGCCATCAGTGAGTCGCTGCAGGGAAACATTCAGTACTTC
TRBJ2-5	TRBD1	TRBV5-1	-	CASSFGGQGETQYF	TGCGCCAGCAGCTTTGGGGGACAGGGGGAGACCCAGTACTTC
TRBJ1-2	-	TRBV29-1	-	CSGIIQGLHGYTF	TGCAGCGGAATTATTCAGGGGTTACATGGCTACACCTTC
TRBJ1-5	-	TRBV4-3	-	CASSPSTYSNQPQHF	TGCGCCAGCAGCCCCTCAACCTATAGCAATCAGCCCCAGCATTTT
TRBJ2-7	TRBD1	TRBV5-4	-	CASSPGQGGYEQYF	TGTGCCAGCAGCCCGGGACAGGGTGGATACGAGCAGTACTTC